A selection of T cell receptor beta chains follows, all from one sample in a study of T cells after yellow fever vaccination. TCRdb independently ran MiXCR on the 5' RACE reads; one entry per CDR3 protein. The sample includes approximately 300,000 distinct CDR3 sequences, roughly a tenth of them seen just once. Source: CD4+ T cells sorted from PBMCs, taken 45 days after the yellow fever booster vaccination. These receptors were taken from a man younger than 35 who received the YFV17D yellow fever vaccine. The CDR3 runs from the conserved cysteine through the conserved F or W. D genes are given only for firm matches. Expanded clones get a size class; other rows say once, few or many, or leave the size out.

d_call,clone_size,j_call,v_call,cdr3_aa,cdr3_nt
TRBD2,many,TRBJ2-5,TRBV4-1,CASSPRGLAGGETQYF,TGCGCCAGCAGCCCCAGAGGGCTAGCGGGGGGTGAGACCCAGTACTTC
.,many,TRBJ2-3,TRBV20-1,CSARRSAGTDTQYF,TGCAGTGCTAGAAGGTCGGCGGGGACAGATACGCAGTATTTT
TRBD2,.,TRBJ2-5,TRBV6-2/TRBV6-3,CASSPGTTETQYF,TGTGCCAGCAGTCCCGGGACTACGGAGACCCAGTACTTC
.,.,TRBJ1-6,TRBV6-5,CASSSEGSPLHF,TGTGCCAGCAGTTCTGAGGGGTCACCCCTCCACTTT
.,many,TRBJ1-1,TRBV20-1,CSVGGEKAFF,TGCAGTGTAGGGGGAGAAAAAGCTTTCTTT
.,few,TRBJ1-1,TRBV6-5,CASTAPANTEAFF,TGTGCCAGCACAGCACCGGCGAACACTGAAGCTTTCTTT
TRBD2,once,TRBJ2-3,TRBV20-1,CSARGTSGADRFSDTQYF,TGCAGTGCTAGAGGGACTAGCGGGGCGGATCGTTTTTCGGATACGCAGTATTTT
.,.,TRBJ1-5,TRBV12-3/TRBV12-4,CASSFGEGGYQPQHF,TGTGCCAGCAGTTTCGGCGAGGGGGGGTATCAGCCCCAGCATTTT
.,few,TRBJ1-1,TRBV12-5,CASGYHLGRRPTEAFF,TGTGCTAGTGGCTATCACCTTGGCCGCAGGCCCACTGAAGCTTTCTTT
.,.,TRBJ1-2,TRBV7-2,CASSLEQRGYTF,TGTGCCAGCAGCTTAGAACAGCGCGGCTACACCTTC
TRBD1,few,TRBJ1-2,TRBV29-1,CSVGQDYGYTF,TGCAGCGTCGGACAGGACTATGGCTACACCTTC
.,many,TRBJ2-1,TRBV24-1,CATSDLGGAYNEQFF,TGTGCCACCAGTGATTTGGGGGGGGCGTACAATGAGCAGTTCTTC
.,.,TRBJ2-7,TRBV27,CASSRTATFEQYF,TGTGCCAGCTCCCGAACCGCGACCTTCGAGCAGTACTTC
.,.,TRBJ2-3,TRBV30,CAWSFGADTQYF,TGTGCCTGGAGTTTCGGGGCAGATACGCAGTATTTT
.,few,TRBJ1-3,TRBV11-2,CASSTPGRGLGRSGNTIYF,TGTGCCAGCAGCACCCCCGGGCGAGGTCTGGGCCGCTCTGGAAACACCATATATTTT
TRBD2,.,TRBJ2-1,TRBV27,CASRSGTSHDNEQFF,TGTGCCAGCAGATCCGGGACTAGTCACGACAATGAGCAGTTCTTC
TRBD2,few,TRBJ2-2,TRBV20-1,CSARENGRGYTGELFF,TGCAGTGCTAGAGAGAACGGGAGGGGGTATACCGGGGAGCTGTTTTTT
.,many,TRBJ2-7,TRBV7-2,CASSLESWPSYEQYF,TGTGCCAGCAGCTTGGAATCTTGGCCGTCCTACGAGCAGTACTTC
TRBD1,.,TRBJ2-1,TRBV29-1,CSVVRTGEYNEQFF,TGCAGCGTTGTTAGGACAGGGGAATACAATGAGCAGTTCTTC
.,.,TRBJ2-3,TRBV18,CASSLTPGPSTDTQYF,TGTGCCAGCTCACTCACCCCGGGTCCTAGCACAGATACGCAGTATTTT
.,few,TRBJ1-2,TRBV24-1,CATSVGTAFGYTF,TGTGCCACCAGTGTGGGTACAGCCTTTGGCTACACCTTC
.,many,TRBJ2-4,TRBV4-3,CASSQAQGNIQYF,TGCGCCAGCAGCCAAGCGCAGGGAAACATTCAGTACTTC
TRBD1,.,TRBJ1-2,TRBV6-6,CASSYSPGQGWGYTF,TGTGCCAGCAGTTACTCGCCGGGACAGGGGTGGGGCTACACCTTC
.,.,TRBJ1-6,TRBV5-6,CASSLAWGENSPLHF,TGTGCCAGCAGCTTGGCGTGGGGGGAGAATTCACCCCTCCACTTT